This T cell receptor (beta chain) was obtained from a study of T cells of healthy individuals. TCRdb recomputed calls from the 5' RACE reads with MiXCR, one row per CDR3 protein. Seen here are more than 85,000 distinct CDR3 sequences, approximately 16% observed once, and the top ten hold more than 5.5%. The germline V gene encodes CDR1 MGHRA and CDR2 YSYEKL. V lost 4 bases, J lost 10 bases, and 29 bases lay in between. The CDR3 contains 19 residues. This chain uses TRBV4-1 with TRBJ1-6; perhaps TRBD1 as D (5 bases). This clonotype was sampled from a human donor in good health. CDR3 coding DNA: TGCGCCAGCAGCCCGCGCGGCCGAAAAGAGGGGCGGGTTTGGTCACCCCTCCACTTT. The encoded protein is CASSPRGRKEGRVWSPLHF.